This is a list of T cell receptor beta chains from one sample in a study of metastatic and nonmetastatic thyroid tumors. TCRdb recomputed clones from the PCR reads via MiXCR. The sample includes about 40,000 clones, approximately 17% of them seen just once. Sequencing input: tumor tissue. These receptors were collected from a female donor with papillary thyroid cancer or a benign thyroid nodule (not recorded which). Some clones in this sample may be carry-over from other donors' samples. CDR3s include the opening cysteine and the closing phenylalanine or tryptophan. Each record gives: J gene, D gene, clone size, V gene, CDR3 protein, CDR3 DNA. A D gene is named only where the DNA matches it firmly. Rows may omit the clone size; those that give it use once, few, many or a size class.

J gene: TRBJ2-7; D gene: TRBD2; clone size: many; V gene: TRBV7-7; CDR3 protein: CASSRGAGSSYEQYF; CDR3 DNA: TGTGCTAGCAGCCGCGGAGCGGGGAGCTCCTACGAGCAGTACTTC
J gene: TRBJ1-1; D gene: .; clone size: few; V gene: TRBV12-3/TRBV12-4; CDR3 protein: CASSLGPGPVFF; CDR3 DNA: TGTGCCAGCAGTCTGGGGCCAGGGCCTGTTTTCTTT
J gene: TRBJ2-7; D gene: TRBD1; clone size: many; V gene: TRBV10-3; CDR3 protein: CATGTGGPTEQYF; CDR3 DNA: TGTGCCACTGGGACAGGAGGTCCTACGGAGCAGTACTTC
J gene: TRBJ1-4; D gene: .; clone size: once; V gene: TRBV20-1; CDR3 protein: CSAREGSEKLFF; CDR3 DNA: TGCAGTGCTAGAGAGGGTTCTGAAAAACTGTTTTTT
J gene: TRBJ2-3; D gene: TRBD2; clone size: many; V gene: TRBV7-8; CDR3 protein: CASSLGTLAARYTDTQYF; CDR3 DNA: TGTGCCAGCAGCTTAGGCACACTAGCGGCCCGATACACAGATACGCAGTATTTT
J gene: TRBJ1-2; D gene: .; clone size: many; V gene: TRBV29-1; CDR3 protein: CSVDGDDVYGYTF; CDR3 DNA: TGCAGCGTTGACGGGGACGACGTCTATGGCTACACCTTC
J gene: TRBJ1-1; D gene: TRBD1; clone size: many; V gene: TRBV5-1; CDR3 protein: CASSLTGGWVTEAFF; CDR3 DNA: TGCGCCAGCAGCCTGACAGGGGGTTGGGTCACTGAAGCTTTCTTT
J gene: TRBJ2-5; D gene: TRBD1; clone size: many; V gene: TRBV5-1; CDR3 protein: CASSWTGIGETQYF; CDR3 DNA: TGCGCCAGCAGCTGGACAGGGATAGGAGAGACCCAGTACTTC
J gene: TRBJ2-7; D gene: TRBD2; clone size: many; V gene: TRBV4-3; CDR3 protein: CASSLGLAGAYEQYF; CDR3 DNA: TGCGCCAGCAGCCTCGGACTAGCGGGGGCCTACGAGCAGTACTTC
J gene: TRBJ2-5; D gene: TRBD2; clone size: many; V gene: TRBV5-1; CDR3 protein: CASSLSRGGFIPFETQYF; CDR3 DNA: TGCGCCAGCAGCCTATCCCGGGGGGGCTTCATACCTTTTGAGACCCAGTACTTC
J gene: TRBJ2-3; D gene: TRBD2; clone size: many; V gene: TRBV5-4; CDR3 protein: CASSLVSSGGQLTDTQYF; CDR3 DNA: TGTGCCAGCAGCTTGGTCTCTAGCGGGGGGCAACTCACAGATACGCAGTATTTT
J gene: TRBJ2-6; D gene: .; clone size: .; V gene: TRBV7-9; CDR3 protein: CSSSLQATGANVLTF; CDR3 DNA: TGTTCCAGCAGCTTACAGGCAACTGGGGCCAACGTCCTGACTTTC
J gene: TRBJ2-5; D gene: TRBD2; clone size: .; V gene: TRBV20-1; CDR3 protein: CSATRTSGGGDTQYF; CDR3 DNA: TGCAGTGCAACCCGGACTAGCGGGGGGGGAGATACCCAGTACTTC
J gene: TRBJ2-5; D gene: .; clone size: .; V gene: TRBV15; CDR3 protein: CATIRDAGEKVYF; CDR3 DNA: TGTGCCACCATCAGAGACGCCGGAGAAAAGGTTTACTTC
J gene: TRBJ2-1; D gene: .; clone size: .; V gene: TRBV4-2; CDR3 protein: CASSVWKGNSRFDNEQFF; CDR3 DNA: TGTGCCAGCAGCGTATGGAAGGGGAATAGCCGCTTCGACAATGAGCAGTTCTTC
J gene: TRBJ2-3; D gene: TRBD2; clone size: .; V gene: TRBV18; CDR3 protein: CASSPGGTRPSTDTQYF; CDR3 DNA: TGTGCCAGCTCACCGGGGGGGACTAGACCAAGCACAGATACGCAGTATTTT
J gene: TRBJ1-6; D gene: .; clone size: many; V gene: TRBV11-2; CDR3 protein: CASSLYGGIGSPLHF; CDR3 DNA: TGTGCCAGCAGCTTATATGGGGGAATAGGTTCACCCCTCCACTTT
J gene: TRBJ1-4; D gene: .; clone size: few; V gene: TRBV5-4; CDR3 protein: CASSLGRDEKLFF; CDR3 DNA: TGTGCCAGCAGCTTAGGCAGAGATGAAAAACTGTTTTTT
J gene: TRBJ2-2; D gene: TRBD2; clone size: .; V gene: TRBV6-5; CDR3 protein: CASSYVLAGVRTGELFF; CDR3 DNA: TGTGCCAGCAGTTACGTGCTAGCGGGAGTTCGAACCGGGGAGCTGTTTTTT
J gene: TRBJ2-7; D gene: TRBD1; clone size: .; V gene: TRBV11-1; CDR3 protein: CASSLTGGLYEQYF; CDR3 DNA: TGTGCCAGCAGCCTGACAGGGGGCCTCTACGAGCAGTACTTC
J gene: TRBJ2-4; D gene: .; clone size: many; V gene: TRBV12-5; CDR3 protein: CASGVVVEQSF; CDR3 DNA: TGTGCTAGTGGAGTGGTGGTAGAGCAGTCCTTC
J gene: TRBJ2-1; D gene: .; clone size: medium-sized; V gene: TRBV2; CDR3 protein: CASSEGTAAGEQFF; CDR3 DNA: TGTGCCAGCAGTGAAGGGACAGCCGCGGGTGAGCAGTTCTTC
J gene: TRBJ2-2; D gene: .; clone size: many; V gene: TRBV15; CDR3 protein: CATSRGQNTGELFF; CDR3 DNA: TGTGCCACCAGCAGGGGACAGAACACCGGGGAGCTGTTTTTT
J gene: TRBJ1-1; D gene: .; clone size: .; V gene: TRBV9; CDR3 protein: CASSVVLSTEAFF; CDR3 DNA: TGTGCCAGCAGCGTAGTTTTGTCCACTGAAGCTTTCTTT